The rows below give T cell receptor beta chains drawn from one sample of a study of blood T cell repertoires in COVID-19. Measured with immunoSEQ multiplex PCR; TCRdb has only the in-frame clones, and not every one. In the table there are roughly 460,000 clones, 70% to 90% of which are singletons. Sequencing was performed on peripheral blood. Receptors originate from a man aged 18 to 35 with COVID-19, enrolled during active disease. The CDR3 runs from the conserved cysteine through the conserved F or W. Fields, in order: J gene, clone size, D gene, V gene, CDR3 protein, CDR3 DNA. The D gene is left open where the match is weak. Where a row states a size, it is once, few, many or the class of an expanded clone; other rows omit it.

>TRBJ2-7|-|-|TRBV12-5
CASGPDSSYEQYF
TGTGCTAGTGGTCCTGACAGCTCCTACGAGCAGTACTTC
>TRBJ2-1|-|TRBD1|TRBV11-3
CASSDRDRGFTYNEQFF
TGTGCCAGCAGCGACCGGGACAGGGGTTTCACCTACAATGAGCAGTTCTTC
>TRBJ2-2|-|-|TRBV7-7
CASSLDSPPGELFF
TGTGCTAGCAGCTTAGACAGTCCCCCCGGGGAGCTGTTTTTT
>TRBJ1-1|-|TRBD1|TRBV30
CAWDFGTGEEAFF
TGTGCCTGGGACTTCGGGACAGGGGAGGAAGCTTTCTTT
>TRBJ1-3|-|-|TRBV4-1
CASSQRGGRGGSGNTIYF
TGCGCCAGCAGCCAAAGGGGGGGGCGCGGAGGTTCTGGAAACACCATATATTTT
>TRBJ2-1|-|-|TRBV7-8
CASSLEAGWNEQFF
TGTGCCAGCAGCTTAGAGGCAGGGTGGAATGAGCAGTTCTTC
>TRBJ2-3|-|TRBD1|TRBV24-1
CATSDLVRGRSDTQYF
TGTGCCACCAGTGATTTGGTCAGGGGGCGGTCAGATACGCAGTATTTT
>TRBJ2-1|-|TRBD2|TRBV6-5
CASSYRRAGGPGEQFF
TGTGCCAGCAGTTATAGGCGAGCGGGGGGGCCAGGGGAGCAGTTCTTC
>TRBJ2-2|-|TRBD1|TRBV30
CAWSRQGARSGELFF
TGTGCCTGGAGTCGTCAGGGGGCGCGATCAGGGGAGCTGTTTTTT
>TRBJ2-7|-|TRBD1|TRBV11-2
CASSLAGGDSYEQYF
TGTGCCAGCAGCTTAGCAGGGGGCGATTCCTACGAGCAGTACTTC
>TRBJ2-1|-|TRBD2|TRBV6-6
CASRSGTSPHEQFF
TGTGCCAGCAGATCCGGGACTAGCCCACATGAGCAGTTCTTC
>TRBJ2-3|-|TRBD2|TRBV10-2
CASGRAQLTDTQYF
TGCGCCAGCGGGAGGGCCCAACTCACAGATACGCAGTATTTT
>TRBJ2-1|-|TRBD2|TRBV11-2
CASSPNRGGRGNEQFF
TGTGCCAGCAGCCCAAATCGGGGGGGCCGAGGTAATGAGCAGTTCTTC
>TRBJ2-3|-|-|TRBV10-1
CASSESDQDYTDTQYF
TGCGCCAGCAGTGAGTCCGACCAGGACTACACAGATACGCAGTATTTT
>TRBJ2-3|-|TRBD2|TRBV15
CATSRDLREGTDTQYF
TGTGCCACCAGCAGAGATTTGCGGGAGGGCACAGATACGCAGTATTTT
>TRBJ2-5|-|-|TRBV2
CASSVGVGQETQYF
TGTGCCAGCAGTGTAGGGGTTGGCCAAGAGACCCAGTACTTC
>TRBJ2-1|-|TRBD2|TRBV18
CASSPGTSQNNEQFF
TGTGCCAGCTCACCCGGGACTAGCCAAAACAATGAGCAGTTCTTC
>TRBJ2-7|-|TRBD1|TRBV18
CASSPKIGTGSYEQYF
TGTGCCAGCTCACCGAAAATCGGGACAGGGTCCTACGAGCAGTACTTC
>TRBJ2-5|-|TRBD1|TRBV5-6
CASSPGQGLGTQYF
TGTGCCAGCAGCCCGGGACAGGGGTTGGGGACCCAGTACTTC
>TRBJ2-4|-|TRBD2|TRBV2
CASIPGLVGNIQYF
TGTGCCAGCATCCCGGGACTAGTGGGGAACATTCAGTACTTC
>TRBJ2-7|-|-|TRBV12-3/TRBV12-4
CASSLGASYEQYF
TGTGCCAGCAGTTTAGGCGCCTCCTACGAGCAGTACTTC
>TRBJ2-7|once|-|TRBV11-1
CASSFQGFSSYEQYF
TGTGCCAGCAGCTTCCAGGGTTTCTCCTCCTACGAGCAGTACTTC
>TRBJ2-1|few|-|TRBV6-5
CASSYSARGNEQFF
TGTGCCAGCAGTTACTCCGCAAGGGGGAATGAGCAGTTCTTC
>TRBJ2-1|-|-|TRBV6-6
CASRSRIGASYNEQFF
TGTGCCAGCAGATCCCGTATAGGAGCCTCCTACAATGAGCAGTTCTTC
>TRBJ1-1|-|-|TRBV3-1/TRBV3-2
CASSQQHNTEAFF
TGTGCCAGCAGCCAACAACACAACACTGAAGCTTTCTTT
>TRBJ2-5|-|TRBD1|TRBV7-9
CASSHTGGGGKTQYF
TGTGCCAGCAGCCACACAGGGGGCGGTGGGAAGACCCAGTACTTC
>TRBJ2-1|once|TRBD2|TRBV24-1
CATSDGLAERNEQFF
TGTGCCACCAGTGACGGACTAGCGGAGAGGAATGAGCAGTTCTTC